This T cell receptor beta chain was sequenced in a study of cytomegalovirus exposure and HLA in healthy donors. Study-level background: Sequencing of about 179 million T cells in an earlier analysis found 100 million to 140 million unique TCR beta sequences.

Use of 60 Vbeta and 13 Jbeta primers characterized the PCR. Clones were read by immunoSEQ multiplex PCR, and TCRdb kept only the in-frame ones, dropping some. The sample lists 140,000 or so clones, over 80% occurring once. Germline trimming cut 3 bases from V and 14 bases from J; bases unmatched to any gene: 16. In germline, CDR1 is GTSNPN, CDR2 SVGIG (reference sequence). This CDR3 is built from 15 residues. Sequenced sample: PBMCs. V usage is TRBV30 and J usage is TRBJ1-6; 7 bases map to TRBD1. The receptor was derived from a woman in her 30s in good health and CMV-seronegative. The CDR3 spells CAWSSAGQSDTALHF. The CDR3 DNA sequence: TGTGCCTGGAGCTCGGCGGGACAGTCAGACACGGCCCTCCACTTT.